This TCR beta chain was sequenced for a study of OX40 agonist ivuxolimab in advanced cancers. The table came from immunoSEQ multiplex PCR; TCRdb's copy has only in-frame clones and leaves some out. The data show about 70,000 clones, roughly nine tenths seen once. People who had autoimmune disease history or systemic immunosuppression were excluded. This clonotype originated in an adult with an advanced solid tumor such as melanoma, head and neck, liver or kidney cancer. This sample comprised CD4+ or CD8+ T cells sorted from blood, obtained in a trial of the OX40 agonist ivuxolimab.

CDR3: CSVETLAASGGGQYF. The CDR3 DNA reads as TGCAGCGTTGAAACGCTAGCGGCGTCTGGGGGTGGCCAGTACTTC. The genes are TRBV29-1 and TRBJ2-5; 7 bases are a match to TRBD2. The ends lost 2 bases at V and 10 bases at J; junction bases unmatched: 16. The CDR3 spans 15 residues. CDR1 is SQVTM and CDR2 is ANQGSEA in the germline V gene.